The clone carrying this TCR beta chain came up many times. Its antigen is still unknown. These data originate in a study of T-cell reconstitution after alpha-beta-depleted transplantation in children. The study's findings and limits: Where alpha-beta T cells came from about two months after transplant was reportedly several hundred expanded graft clones.

Library preparation (for TCRbeta) was performed with unique molecular identifiers. TCRdb processed the PCR reads anew with MiXCR; each CDR3 protein has one entry. Of about 350,000 distinct CDR3 sequences listed, 15% to 20% are singletons. With 4 bases removed from V and 2 bases from J, the gap between germline ends came to 3 bases. The CDR3 runs to 11 residues. Germline V gives CDR1 MNHEY, CDR2 SVGAGI. The material was PBMCs, mostly from graft donor cells, obtained 360 days after TCRalphabeta/CD19-depleted stem cell transplant. This sequence was found in a male patient under 10 years old who had a stem cell transplant for acute lymphoblastic leukemia, so the T cells may come from the graft donor. The chain carries TRBV6-5 and TRBJ2-7; unclear D gene. The CDR3 coding sequence is TGTGCCAGCAGTTCCCCCTACGAGCAGTACTTC. It is translated as CASSSPYEQYF.